The 32 T cell receptor beta chains below all came from one sample that was sequenced in a study of shared clonotypes between healthy human individuals. The table came from immunoSEQ multiplex PCR; TCRdb's copy has only in-frame clones and leaves some out. The table has approximately 2.1 million clones, over 90% seen once; the top ten hold about 0.39%. Sequences were obtained from naive CD4+ T cells from PBMCs. Stated subset: CD45RA+ positively selected. The receptors here all came from a man aged 18 to 29 in good health. Some clones in this sample may be carry-over from other donors' samples.

Points on this clone: The junction and the germline gene differ at one end; a read error may be behind it. The sample carries other DNA sequences with the same CDR3. The chain joins TRBV7-3 to TRBJ1-1; TRBD1 might be the D (6 bases). CDR1 and CDR2 from the germline V gene are SGHTA and FQGTGA. There are 14 residues in the CDR3. The CDR3 DNA is TGTGCCAGCAGCCTAACACAGGGAAACACTGAAGCTTTCTTT. This sequence encodes CASSLTQGNTEAFF.

The gene calls are TRBV7-2 and TRBJ1-1, with a weak D call TRBD1 (5 bases). The CDR3 spans 14 residues. CDR1 SGHTA and CDR2 FQGNSA come from the germline V gene. Trimming removed 6 bases at V and 4 bases at J, with 15 bases between. The DNA of the CDR3 is TGTGCCAGCAGAGCGGACACTTTCCTCACTGAAGCTTTCTTT. This sequence encodes CASRADTFLTEAFF.

The chain employs TRBV6-1 and TRBJ2-1, with TRBD1 identical over 9 bases. The CDR3 sequence is 15 residues long. The J segment lost 3 bases and the V segment lost 4 bases, leaving 4 bases of the junction unmatched. The germline gives CDR1 MNHNS, CDR2 SASEGT. CDR3 sequence reads: CASSVGQGLYNEQFF. As DNA, the CDR3 is TGTGCCAGCAGTGTTGGACAGGGGCTCTACAATGAGCAGTTCTTC.

This chain links TRBV9 with TRBJ2-1; TRBD1 is a possible D gene (6 bases). Deletions cut 5 bases from V and 2 bases from J, with 14 bases between. This CDR3 is 15 amino acids long. The germline V gene encodes CDR1 SGDLS and CDR2 YYNGEE. The CDR3 bases are TGTGCCAGCAGTTACAGGGTGGGGGCCTACAATGAGCAGTTCTTC. Protein: CASSYRVGAYNEQFF.

A remark on this clone: Other nucleotide sequences in the sample specify the same CDR3. The chain combines TRBV5-1 with TRBJ1-1; D may be TRBD1 (5 bases). The germline V gene encodes CDR1 SGHRS and CDR2 YFSETQ. V was cut by 0 bases and J by 3 bases, with 12 bases left in between. CDR3 length: 15 residues. CDR3 sequence (DNA): TGCGCCAGCAGCTTGGCCGCGGGGGTAGACACTGAAGCTTTCTTT. Protein sequence: CASSLAAGVDTEAFF.

This rearrangement joins TRBV7-8 to TRBJ1-3, with D unresolved. CDR3 length: 16 amino acids. Trimming took off 0 bases at V and 5 bases at J, with 14 bases between the two ends. The V gene's germline CDR1 is SGHVS and CDR2 FQNEAQ. This CDR3 reads CASSLAEGSNRNTIYF. The DNA of the CDR3 is TGTGCCAGCAGCTTAGCGGAAGGATCCAACAGAAACACCATATATTTT.

The J gene is TRBJ2-1, the V gene TRBV14; weak D call: TRBD1 (6 bases). The CDR3 is made up of 17 amino acids. Deletions cut 0 bases from V and 4 bases from J, with 16 bases between. From germline, CDR1 is SGHDN and CDR2 FVKESK. CDR3 protein: CASSQDVMRTAYNEQFF. DNA for the CDR3: TGTGCCAGCAGCCAAGATGTTATGCGGACAGCTTACAATGAGCAGTTCTTC.

This sequence joins TRBV7-9 and TRBJ2-7, with TRBD2 identical over 7 bases. The germline V gene encodes CDR1 SEHNR and CDR2 FQNEAQ (reference sequence). The CDR3 is 14 amino acids. The V segment lost 7 bases and the J segment 3 bases; nucleotides outside the gene matches: 9. Written as DNA, the CDR3 is TGTGCCAGCATCCCCGACGGGGGGTTCTACGAGCAGTACTTC. Translating gives CASIPDGGFYEQYF.

The CDR3 region has the DNA TGCGCCAGCAGCCGGGCTCGGGACACAGCCTACGAGCAGTACTTC. This codes for CASSRARDTAYEQYF. The genes are TRBV4-1 and TRBJ2-7; D is possibly TRBD1 (6 bases). Trimming shortened V by 4 bases and J by 2 bases, and 15 bases separated the two germline ends. Germline assignment: CDR1 MGHRA and CDR2 YSYEKL. This CDR3 spans 15 amino acids.

Only one count was recorded for this clone. The V and J genes are TRBV11-2 and TRBJ1-5; 10 nucleotides agree with TRBD1. Unmatched junction bases numbered 5, after V lost 5 bases and J lost 4 bases. The CDR3 consists of 15 residues. Germline V lookup: CDR1 SGHAT, CDR2 FQNNGV. The CDR3 DNA sequence: TGTGCCAGCAGCGCCGGGACAGGGGTTAATCAGCCCCAGCATTTT. Its translation: CASSAGTGVNQPQHF.

This chain joins TRBV29-1 and TRBJ2-1, with D uncertain. Germline loops: CDR1 SQVTM, CDR2 ANQGSEA. The CDR3 has 12 amino acids. Trimming cost V 6 bases and J 0 bases, with 6 bases left between them. The CDR3 spells CSVRSSYNEQFF. As DNA, the CDR3 is TGCAGCGTCCGTAGCTCCTACAATGAGCAGTTCTTC.

The chain joins TRBV28 to TRBJ2-6; 11 bases are a match to TRBD1. Germline CDR1 MDHEN, CDR2 SYDVKM. J lost 7 bases, V lost 7 bases, and 12 bases had no gene match. The CDR3 runs to 17 residues. CDR3 DNA sequence: TGTGCCAGCATCCCAGGAGGACAGGGGGCTTACGCCAACGTCCTGACTTTC. Its translation is CASIPGGQGAYANVLTF.

This clone has just one count. The V and J genes are TRBV18 and TRBJ2-1, with TRBD2 identical over 12 bases. The ends lost 3 bases at V and 0 bases at J; junction bases unmatched: 12. The CDR3 contains 20 residues. Per the germline V gene, CDR1 is KGHSH and CDR2 is LQKENI. The CDR3 reads CASSPRTGLAGNSSYNEQFF. The CDR3 region has the DNA TGTGCCAGCTCACCCCGGACGGGACTAGCGGGTAACAGCTCCTACAATGAGCAGTTCTTC. Supplemented by reference TRBV18 and TRBJ2-1, the full variable domain reads NAGVMQNPRHLVRRRGQEARLRCSPMKGHSHVYWYRQLPEEGLKFMVYLQKENIIDESGMPKERFSAEFPKEGPSILRIQQVVRGDSAAYFCASSPRTGLAGNSSYNEQFFGPGTRLTVL.

The chain recombines TRBV5-5 with TRBJ1-4; D uncertain. Trimming stripped 4 bases from V and 5 bases from J, with 15 bases between. Germline loops: CDR1 SGHKS, CDR2 YYEKEE (reference sequence). This CDR3 has 15 amino acids. The CDR3 here is CASSAHVDYNEKLFF. The CDR3 coding sequence is TGTGCCAGCAGCGCCCATGTGGACTACAATGAAAAACTGTTTTTT. Together with reference TRBV5-5 and TRBJ1-4, the CDR3 gives the full variable domain: DAGVTQSPTHLIKTRGQQVTLRCSPISGHKSVSWYQQVLGQGPQFIFQYYEKEERGRGNFPDRFSARQFPNYSSELNVNALLLGDSALYLCASSAHVDYNEKLFFGSGTQLSVL.

The table lists this clone with a count of one. V and J are TRBV11-2 and TRBJ1-2, with 7 bases fitting TRBD1. The J segment lost 4 bases and the V segment lost 6 bases, leaving 8 bases of the junction unmatched. This CDR3 is 14 amino acids long. Germline CDR1 is SGHAT and CDR2 is FQNNGV. CDR3 bases: TGTGCCAGCAGTAAAAACGGGACAGCCTATGGCTACACCTTC. This gives the protein CASSKNGTAYGYTF.

The chain joins TRBV15 to TRBJ1-4; TRBD1 matches 12 bases. This CDR3 has 21 amino acids. Germline V gene data show CDR1 as LNHNV and CDR2 as YYDKDF (reference sequence). J was trimmed by 3 bases and V by 4 bases; bases with no gene match: 18. The CDR3 protein is CATSTGGTGGVSEAPNEKLFF. For the CDR3, the DNA is TGTGCCACCAGCACCGGCGGGACAGGGGGCGTTTCGGAAGCTCCTAATGAAAAACTGTTTTTT. Together with reference TRBV15 and TRBJ1-4, the CDR3 gives the full variable domain: DAMVIQNPRYQVTQFGKPVTLSCSQTLNHNVMYWYQQKSSQAPKLLFHYYDKDFNNEADTPDNFQSRRPNTSFCFLDIRSPGLGDTAMYLCATSTGGTGGVSEAPNEKLFFGSGTQLSVL.

The chain employs TRBV18 and TRBJ2-2; TRBD2 is a possible D gene (6 bases). The CDR3 extends over 16 amino acids. Trimming shortened V by 2 bases and J by 0 bases, and 10 bases separated the two germline ends. Germline loops: CDR1 KGHSH, CDR2 LQKENI. CDR3 region: CASSPVAGSNTGELFF. CDR3 sequence (DNA): TGTGCCAGCTCACCAGTCGCGGGATCGAACACCGGGGAGCTGTTTTTT.

The rearrangement links TRBV4-1 to TRBJ2-7, with 10 bases matching TRBD1. This CDR3 comprises 15 residues. CDR1 and CDR2 from the germline V gene are MGHRA and YSYEKL. V gave up 4 bases and J gave up 4 bases; unmatched junction bases: 7. CDR3 nucleotide sequence: TGCGCCAGCAGCCTAGGGACAGGGGCCCAGTACGAGCAGTACTTC. Protein sequence: CASSLGTGAQYEQYF.

The V and J genes are TRBV6-5 and TRBJ1-2, with a tentative D call TRBD1 (6 bases). The CDR3 totals 15 residues. Germline V gene sequence: CDR1 MNHEY, CDR2 SVGAGI. Trimming cost V 4 bases and J 4 bases, with 16 bases left between them. CDR3 sequence: CASSFPSRGFYGYTF. CDR3 bases: TGTGCCAGCAGTTTCCCCAGCAGGGGATTCTATGGCTACACCTTC.

The chain recombines TRBV2 with TRBJ2-1; D possibly corresponds to TRBD1 (6 bases). The CDR3 consists of 16 residues. Germline-derived CDR1 and CDR2 are SNHLY and FYNNEI. Trimming stripped 3 bases from V and 0 bases from J, with 12 bases between. The CDR3 loop is CASSEQGTRSYNEQFF. CDR3 DNA sequence: TGTGCCAGCAGTGAGCAGGGGACCCGCTCCTACAATGAGCAGTTCTTC.

V usage is TRBV5-4 and J usage is TRBJ1-2; perhaps TRBD1 as D (6 bases). This CDR3 contains 15 residues. V was shortened by 0 bases and J by 6 bases, with 15 bases between the two germline ends. Germline CDR1 SGHNT, CDR2 YYREEE (reference sequence). CDR3 in amino acids: CASSLGAGGANGYTF. In nucleotides, the CDR3 is TGTGCCAGCAGCTTGGGGGCGGGGGGCGCCAATGGCTACACCTTC.

This chain links TRBV6-1 with TRBJ2-2; possibly TRBD2 for D (5 bases). V was clipped by 1 base and J by 7 bases, with 7 bases between them. CDR3 length equals 13 residues. Germline CDR1 is MNHNS and CDR2 is SASEGT. The CDR3 loop is CASSEGRVGELFF. CDR3 DNA sequence: TGTGCCAGCAGTGAAGGGCGGGTCGGGGAGCTGTTTTTT.

The chain uses TRBV5-5 and TRBJ2-7; D not resolved. Germline V gene sequence: CDR1 SGHKS, CDR2 YYEKEE (reference sequence). V lost 4 bases and J lost 6, with 11 bases in between. The CDR3 length is 12 residues. In DNA, the CDR3 is TGTGCCAGCAGCCGGACGTTAGTCGAGCAGTACTTC. This encodes CASSRTLVEQYF.

The rearrangement uses TRBV5-6 and TRBJ2-3, with unresolved D. This CDR3 spans 14 amino acids. Germline V gene data show CDR1 as SGHDT and CDR2 as YYEEEE. Trimming shortened V by 3 bases and J by 1 base, and 9 bases separated the two germline ends. This chain's CDR3 is CASSSDRGTDTQYF. The CDR3 DNA is TGTGCCAGCAGCTCGGACCGCGGCACAGATACGCAGTATTTT.

Concerning this clone itself: This sample includes further DNA sequences coding for the same CDR3. The chain joins TRBV6-5 to TRBJ2-3; tentatively, D is TRBD2 (5 bases). This CDR3 has 13 amino acids. Deletions cut 7 bases from V and 3 bases from J, with 11 bases between. The germline gives CDR1 MNHEY, CDR2 SVGAGI. CDR3: CASTPPGTDTQYF. The CDR3 region has the DNA TGTGCCAGCACCCCCCCGGGAACAGATACGCAGTATTTT.

On this clone: This same CDR3 is encoded by further DNA sequences in the sample. CDR3 sequence: CASSEGNNQPQHF. The CDR3 nucleotides are TGTGCCAGCAGTGAGGGGAACAATCAGCCCCAGCATTTT. The chain carries TRBV6-1 and TRBJ1-5; D is undetermined. Per the germline V gene, CDR1 is MNHNS and CDR2 is SASEGT. Trimming pared 3 bases from V and 3 bases from J, leaving 6 bases between. The length of the CDR3 is 13 residues.

The chain carries TRBV29-1 and TRBJ2-1; D unclear. This CDR3 is built from 13 residues. CDR1 and CDR2 from the germline V gene are SQVTM and ANQGSEA. Trimming took 7 bases from V and 6 from J, leaving 16 bases between them. CDR3 sequence: CSARRIGGNEQFF. As DNA, the CDR3 is TGCAGCGCCCGAAGAATAGGCGGCAATGAGCAGTTCTTC.

The chain couples TRBV13 to TRBJ1-2, with a possible D match to TRBD1 (6 bases). The CDR3 has 15 residues. Germline V CDR1 and CDR2: PRHDT, FYEKMQ (reference sequence). Between the trimmed V and J ends, which lost 7 bases and 6 bases, there was a span of 21 bases. Written as DNA, the CDR3 is TGTGCCAGCACCGGGAAGGGGGGTTGGAGCCATGGCTACACCTTC. Translated: CASTGKGGWSHGYTF.

The genes are TRBV7-2 and TRBJ2-7, with 12 bases lining up with TRBD2. The CDR3 spans 16 residues. V was clipped by 5 bases and J by 3 bases; unmatched bases: 8. CDR1 is SGHTA, CDR2 FQGNSA, per germline. The CDR3 coding sequence is TGTGCCAGCAGCCCCTCCGGGACTAGCGGGTTCTACGAGCAGTACTTC. Amino acid sequence: CASSPSGTSGFYEQYF.

The chain employs TRBV28 and TRBJ2-5; 9 nucleotides align to TRBD1. V gave up 2 bases and J gave up 2 bases; unmatched junction bases: 6. CDR1 is MDHEN and CDR2 is SYDVKM in the germline V gene. The CDR3 covers 16 residues. The CDR3 region is CASSLLGQGQQETQYF. The DNA for the CDR3 is TGTGCCAGCAGTTTACTAGGACAGGGGCAACAAGAGACCCAGTACTTC.

V usage is TRBV5-1 and J usage is TRBJ2-7, with TRBD2 matching over 13 bases. V lost 0 bases to trimming and J lost 12 bases; unmatched junction nucleotides: 9. The CDR3 length is 15 residues. Germline CDR1 is SGHRS and CDR2 is YFSETQ. CDR3 sequence (DNA): TGCGCCAGCAGCTTGGCAGGGACTAGCGGGAACCGGCCGTACTTC. It encodes CASSLAGTSGNRPYF.

The genes are TRBV5-6 and TRBJ2-7, with 7 positions matching TRBD2. With V trimmed by 4 bases and J by 2 bases, 9 bases remained unmatched. This CDR3 region has 15 residues. CDR1 SGHDT and CDR2 YYEEEE come from the germline V gene. The CDR3 region is CASSGEGRVTYEQYF. The CDR3, as DNA: TGTGCCAGCAGCGGGGAGGGCAGGGTCACCTACGAGCAGTACTTC.